A single sample is the source of the 28 T cell receptor beta chains below, sequenced in a study of shared clonotypes between healthy human individuals. Assay: immunoSEQ multiplex PCR; the TCRdb copy retains only in-frame clones and omits some. The repertoire holds over 700,000 clones, with about two thirds as singletons. Sequenced: memory CD4+ T cells sorted from blood. The subset was: CD45RA-negative fraction. The origin of the receptors is a woman in her 30s in good health.

This clone came up a few times. The chain combines TRBV2 with TRBJ1-2; the D gene is possibly TRBD1 (6 bases). Looked up from germline, CDR1 is SNHLY and CDR2 is FYNNEI. CDR3 length: 13 residues. V lost 7 bases and J lost 8, with 17 bases in between. DNA of the CDR3: TGTGCCAGCATCGCCAACAGGGATGGAGGCTACACCTTC. This codes for CASIANRDGGYTF.

In this sample, this clone turned up many times. The chain recombines TRBV12-2 with TRBJ1-3; the table's D call TRBD1 went unverified against the DNA. TRBV12-2 is recorded as a pseudogene. The CDR3 totals 14 residues. CDR3 in amino acids: CASPFGNSGNTIYF. Here the CDR3 DNA reads TGTGCAAGTCCCTTTGGCAACTCTGGAAACACCATATATTTT.

This clone was seen more than once but under ten times. The chain recombines TRBV28 with TRBJ2-7; 11 nucleotides agree with TRBD2. Per germline, CDR1 MDHEN and CDR2 SYDVKM. The CDR3 extends over 15 amino acids. Trimming at V came to 6 bases and at J to 3 bases, leaving 7 bases not matched to a gene. CDR3 amino acids: CASSLTSGTDYEQYF. Written as DNA, the CDR3 is TGTGCCAGCAGCTTGACTAGCGGGACCGACTACGAGCAGTACTTC.

This clone was found a few times. CDR3 nucleotide sequence: TGTGCCATCAGTGAGTCCGGGCTAGCAACCCGCGAGCAGTACTTC. Amino acid sequence: CAISESGLATREQYF. This rearrangement joins TRBV10-3 to TRBJ2-7; perhaps TRBD2 as D (5 bases). Trimming took 0 bases from V and 6 from J, leaving 15 bases between them. There are 15 residues in the CDR3. From germline, CDR1 is ENHRY and CDR2 SYGVKD.

The chain uses TRBV5-4 and TRBJ2-7; 10 nucleotides match TRBD1. V trimming: 4 bases; J trimming: 1 base; junction bases outside the gene matches: 2. This CDR3 has 14 amino acids. Germline loops: CDR1 SGHNT, CDR2 YYREEE (reference sequence). CDR3 residues: CASSKGQGSYEQYF. The CDR3 DNA reads TGTGCCAGCAGCAAGGGACAGGGGTCCTACGAGCAGTACTTC.

This chain uses TRBV5-1 with TRBJ2-5; TRBD1 is a possible D gene (6 bases). Trimming pared 0 bases from V and 4 bases from J, leaving 13 bases between. This CDR3 region has 15 residues. In germline, CDR1 is SGHRS, CDR2 YFSETQ. CDR3 nucleotides: TGCGCCAGCAGCTTGGCGGTTGGGGGCCGAGAGACCCAGTACTTC. This translates into CASSLAVGGRETQYF. Full variable domain (remainder filled in from reference TRBV5-1 and TRBJ2-5): KAGVTQTPRYLIKTRGQQVTLSCSPISGHRSVSWYQQTPGQGLQFLFEYFSETQRNKGNFPGRFSGRQFSNSRSEMNVSTLELGDSALYLCASSLAVGGRETQYFGPGTRLLVL.

This clone was seen only a few times. V gene TRBV7-2 combines with J gene TRBJ2-1, with D hard to call. Germline V gene data show CDR1 as SGHTA and CDR2 as FQGNSA. There are 15 residues in the CDR3. Trimming left V 2 bases short and J 0 bases short, with 8 bases between. Written as DNA, the CDR3 is TGTGCCAGCAGCTTAAGCGCTAGCTCCTACAATGAGCAGTTCTTC. Protein product: CASSLSASSYNEQFF.

Turning to this clone: This clone may be a read error of a much larger clone one base away. The rearrangement uses TRBV5-1 and TRBJ2-3; D is possibly TRBD2 (5 bases). CDR1 SGHRS and CDR2 YFSETQ come from the germline V gene. This CDR3 spans 14 amino acids. Between the trimmed V and J ends, which lost 2 bases and 0 bases, there was a span of 7 bases. The CDR3 DNA sequence: TGCGCCAGCAGCTTTGGGGAGAGCACAGATACGCAGTATTTT. Its protein product is CASSFGESTDTQYF.

The chain couples TRBV5-1 to TRBJ2-3; 12 bases match TRBD2. V dropped 0 bases and J dropped 6; count of bases not matched to a gene: 8. CDR1 is SGHRS and CDR2 is YFSETQ in the germline V gene. The CDR3 runs 17 residues. CDR3 sequence: CASSLALLAGGNDTQYF. In nucleotides, the CDR3 is TGCGCCAGCAGCTTGGCTCTACTAGCGGGAGGTAACGATACGCAGTATTTT.

The V call is TRBV7-2, the J call TRBJ1-6, with a tentative D call TRBD1 (5 bases). The germline V and J ends were trimmed by 1 base and 8 bases, with 12 bases remaining between them. Germline CDR1 reads SGHTA; CDR2 reads FQGNSA. This CDR3 has 15 amino acids. CDR3 coding DNA: TGTGCCAGCAGCTTAGGCTCAGGGACGCATTCACCCCTCCACTTT. Protein: CASSLGSGTHSPLHF.

On this clone itself: Additional DNA sequences in this sample encode the identical CDR3. The chain employs TRBV5-1 and TRBJ2-3; no firm D call. Germline-derived CDR1 and CDR2 are SGHRS and YFSETQ. The V and J ends lost 2 bases and 2 bases respectively, with 9 bases between them. This CDR3 has 14 amino acids. The CDR3 DNA sequence: TGCGCCAGCAGCTTAGGGCGCAACACAGATACGCAGTATTTT. Protein sequence: CASSLGRNTDTQYF.

V gene TRBV4-1 combines with J gene TRBJ1-1, with D possibly TRBD1 on 6 matching bases. This CDR3 is 15 amino acids long. Germline loops: CDR1 MGHRA, CDR2 YSYEKL. V lost 7 bases, J lost 4 bases, and 19 bases lay in between. Here the CDR3 reads CASKGYGGPGTEAFF. Written as DNA, the CDR3 is TGCGCCAGCAAGGGTTACGGGGGGCCCGGCACTGAAGCTTTCTTT.

The table lists this clone with a count of one. This CDR3 is also generated by other DNA sequences in the sample. The chain uses TRBV7-2 and TRBJ2-7; possibly TRBD1 for D (5 bases). The CDR3 runs 14 residues. V lost 1 base and J 1 base, leaving 8 bases between the germline ends. The germline V gene encodes CDR1 SGHTA and CDR2 FQGNSA. CDR3 protein: CASSLGDSSYEQYF. The CDR3 nucleotides are TGTGCCAGCAGCTTAGGTGACAGTTCCTACGAGCAGTACTTC.

The gene calls are TRBV27 and TRBJ2-7; D ambiguous. The CDR3 totals 15 residues. Between the trimmed V and J ends, which lost 0 bases and 1 base, there was a span of 10 bases. Germline CDR1 reads MNHEY; CDR2 reads SMNVEV (reference sequence). The CDR3 protein is CASSLSFMGSYEQYF. In nucleotides, the CDR3 is TGTGCCAGCAGTTTATCGTTTATGGGGTCCTACGAGCAGTACTTC.

This sequence joins TRBV30 and TRBJ2-3; 10 bases agree with TRBD2. The trim removed 0 bases at V and 3 bases at J, leaving 6 bases unmatched. The CDR3 consists of 16 residues. Germline values: CDR1 GTSNPN, CDR2 SVGIG (reference sequence). CDR3 sequence reads: CAWSVGLAGVTDTQYF. The CDR3 bases are TGTGCCTGGAGTGTAGGGCTAGCGGGAGTTACAGATACGCAGTATTTT.

This clone appeared a few times. This chain links TRBV25-1 with TRBJ2-7; 9 nucleotides agree with TRBD1. Germline V gene sequence: CDR1 MGHDK, CDR2 SYGVNS. V lost 1 base and J lost 5; bases outside the gene matches: 6. The CDR3 loop spans 15 amino acids. CDR3 residues: CASSEFGTGFHEQYF. The CDR3 coding sequence is TGTGCCAGCAGTGAATTTGGGACAGGGTTCCACGAGCAGTACTTC.

This clone has more than one count but fewer than ten. Other DNA sequences within the sample encode an identical CDR3. V gene TRBV6-6 combines with J gene TRBJ2-7; either TRBD1 or TRBD2 may fit D (6 bases each). V was cut by 0 bases and J by 4 bases, with 13 bases left in between. Germline V gene lookup returns CDR1 MNHNY and CDR2 SVGAGI (reference sequence). The CDR3 is 15 amino acids. The CDR3 spells CASSYSGGGSYEQYF. As DNA, the CDR3 is TGTGCCAGCAGTTACTCGGGGGGCGGTTCTTACGAGCAGTACTTC.

The rearrangement joins TRBV7-9 to TRBJ2-2, with 11 bases fitting TRBD2. CDR1 is SEHNR and CDR2 is FQNEAQ in the germline V gene (reference sequence). The V segment lost 5 bases and the J segment 6 bases; nucleotides outside the gene matches: 5. The CDR3 runs 15 residues. The CDR3 DNA sequence: TGTGCCAGCAGCGGGCTAGCGGGAGGTGCCGGGGAGCTGTTTTTT. Translation: CASSGLAGGAGELFF.

This clone has more than one count but fewer than ten. The J gene is TRBJ2-5, the V gene TRBV2; the match to TRBD2 covers 8 bases. V gave up 8 bases and J gave up 5 bases; unmatched junction bases: 10. There are 14 residues in the CDR3. Germline CDR1 is SNHLY and CDR2 is FYNNEI. The CDR3 loop reads CASQRGAGDETQYF. Here the CDR3 DNA reads TGTGCCAGCCAAAGGGGAGCGGGAGACGAGACCCAGTACTTC.

Turning to this clone: The same CDR3 arises from other DNA sequences in this sample as well. The V and J genes are TRBV27 and TRBJ2-6; D possibly matches TRBD1 or TRBD2 (5 bases each). The CDR3 has 15 amino acids. Deletions cut 1 base from V and 4 bases from J, with 8 bases between. Germline loops: CDR1 MNHEY, CDR2 SMNVEV (reference sequence). This CDR3 is CASSLWGPGANVLTF. As DNA, the CDR3 is TGTGCCAGCAGTTTATGGGGACCAGGGGCCAACGTCCTGACTTTC.

The rearrangement joins TRBV20-1 to TRBJ2-3; 7 bases are shared with TRBD2. The CDR3 runs 10 residues. Germline V gives CDR1 DFQATT, CDR2 SNEGSKA (reference sequence). V gave up 3 bases and J gave up 10 bases; unmatched junction bases: 1. CDR3 residues: CSARSGAQYF. CDR3 DNA sequence: TGCAGTGCTAGGAGCGGGGCGCAGTATTTT.

The V gene is TRBV4-2, the J gene TRBJ2-6; a weak D match, TRBD1 (5 bases). Looked up from germline, CDR1 is LGHNA and CDR2 is YNFKEQ. Trimming shortened V by 1 base and J by 1 base, and 23 bases separated the two germline ends. This CDR3 region has 21 residues. CDR3 loop: CASSQAPTRVIMESGANVLTF. In DNA form, the CDR3 reads TGTGCCAGCAGCCAAGCACCCACCAGGGTAATTATGGAATCTGGGGCCAACGTCCTGACTTTC.

The chain employs TRBV6-6 and TRBJ1-5, with D uncertain. V lost 2 bases to trimming and J lost 3 bases, with 11 bases between them. This CDR3 has 15 residues. Germline lookup yields CDR1 MNHNY and CDR2 SVGAGI (reference sequence). CDR3 sequence: CASSYGSGPNQPQHF. The CDR3 DNA follows: TGTGCCAGCAGTTACGGCAGCGGGCCCAATCAGCCCCAGCATTTT.

The chain has TRBV9 and TRBJ1-4, with unresolved D. Trimming took off 4 bases at V and 10 bases at J, with 17 bases between the two ends. The CDR3 contains 14 residues. CDR1 SGDLS and CDR2 YYNGEE come from the germline V gene. The CDR3 reads CASSPPETVGKLFF. Here the CDR3 DNA reads TGTGCCAGCAGCCCACCAGAGACCGTGGGAAAACTGTTTTTT.

This clone was counted a single time. The chain is built from TRBV25-1 and TRBJ2-3, with TRBD2 matching 9 bases. CDR3 length equals 14 residues. The V and J ends lost 4 bases and 5 bases, in that order; junction bases with no gene match: 4. Germline CDR1 MGHDK, CDR2 SYGVNS. CDR3 region: CASSVAGVIDTQYF. The CDR3 nucleotides read TGTGCCAGCAGTGTAGCGGGAGTTATAGATACGCAGTATTTT.

The sample holds one count of this clone. This chain uses TRBV28 with TRBJ2-6; weak D call: TRBD1 (6 bases). From germline, CDR1 is MDHEN and CDR2 SYDVKM. The CDR3 loop spans 15 amino acids. Trimming removed 3 bases from V and 2 bases from J, with 8 bases in between. DNA of the CDR3: TGTGCCAGCAGTTTTGCAGGGGCTGGGGCCAACGTCCTGACTTTC. Protein: CASSFAGAGANVLTF.

The chain carries TRBV6-1 and TRBJ2-5; no clear D. The germline V and J ends were trimmed by 3 bases and 3 bases, with 2 bases remaining between them. This CDR3 is 11 amino acids long. Per the germline V gene, CDR1 is MNHNS and CDR2 is SASEGT. The CDR3 DNA follows: TGTGCCAGCAGTGATAAAGAGACCCAGTACTTC. Translation gives CASSDKETQYF.

This chain uses TRBV7-9 with TRBJ2-5, with D possibly being TRBD2 (6 bases). This CDR3 is built from 16 residues. Germline CDR1 is SEHNR and CDR2 is FQNEAQ (reference sequence). Deletions cut 4 bases from V and 3 bases from J, with 18 bases between. The CDR3 DNA reads TGTGCCAGCAGCTCAAAAGCGGGTCTTGTTAAAGAGACCCAGTACTTC. Protein sequence: CASSSKAGLVKETQYF.